Following are 27 T cell receptor beta chains from one sample sequenced in a study of shared clonotypes between healthy human individuals (TCRdb year 2020). CD8 naive samples were obtained by positive selection for CCR7 among CD45RO-negative cells, yielding a CD45RA+CCR7+ population from which TemRA cells were excluded. Library construction relied on the immunoSEQ multiplex PCR assay. This immuneACCESS table, as held by TCRdb, lists in-frame sequences with V and J called but not all clones. Of the missing ones, under half trace to an unresolved V gene in checked studies; the others have no known cause. This sample lists about 2.2 million clones; roughly 93% were detected once. About 1.6% of the sample is in the top ten clones. Sample: naive CD8+ T cells from PBMCs. The cell subset or site label here, explained by the study, means: CD45RA+CCR7+. The receptor set was obtained from a man younger than 35 in good health. Some clones in this sample may be carry-over from other donors' samples.

This chain joins TRBV6-5 and TRBJ1-5; no definite D call. The V end lost 0 bases, the J end lost 5 bases, and 8 bases lay between the germline ends. Looked up from germline, CDR1 is MNHEY and CDR2 is SVGAGI. The CDR3 consists of 14 residues. The CDR3 here is CASSYSRSDQPQHF. For the CDR3, the DNA is TGTGCCAGCAGTTACTCGAGGTCGGATCAGCCCCAGCATTTT.

V usage is TRBV9 and J usage is TRBJ2-2; 12 nucleotides match TRBD2. CDR3 length: 17 residues. Germline assignment: CDR1 SGDLS and CDR2 YYNGEE. J gave up 4 bases and V 1 base, and 5 bases lay outside the gene matches. DNA for the CDR3: TGTGCCAGCAGCGTACCTCTAGCGGGAGGGAGCACCGGGGAGCTGTTTTTT. It translates to CASSVPLAGGSTGELFF.

CDR3 residues: CATKGENSYNEQFF. Written as DNA, the CDR3 is TGTGCCACTAAGGGTGAAAACTCCTACAATGAGCAGTTCTTC. The V call is TRBV19, the J call TRBJ2-1; D ambiguous. Trimming took off 10 bases at V and 0 bases at J, with 13 bases between the two ends. Germline-derived CDR1 and CDR2 are LNHDA and SQIVND (reference sequence). The length of the CDR3 is 14 residues. Complete variable domain (other parts from reference TRBV19 and TRBJ2-1): DGGITQSPKYLFRKEGQNVTLSCEQNLNHDAMYWYRQDPGQGLRLIYYSQIVNDFQKGDIAEGYSVSREKKESFPLTVTSAQKNPTAFYLCATKGENSYNEQFFGPGTRLTVL.

This chain connects TRBV27 to TRBJ1-2; TRBD1 matches at 11 bases. The germline V gene has CDR1 MNHEY and CDR2 SMNVEV (reference sequence). After removal of 5 bases from V and 4 bases from J, the junction contained 9 bases not matched to a gene. CDR3 length equals 16 residues. This CDR3 is CASSRWTGGAVYGYTF. The DNA of the CDR3 is TGTGCCAGCAGTCGTTGGACAGGGGGCGCGGTCTATGGCTACACCTTC.

V is TRBV7-9 and J is TRBJ2-1, with D perhaps TRBD1 (5 bases). This CDR3 comprises 15 residues. Trimming removed 1 base at V and 3 bases at J, with 10 bases between. Germline V gene sequence: CDR1 SEHNR, CDR2 FQNEAQ (reference sequence). This CDR3 is CASSLVQVVYNEQFF. Here the CDR3 DNA reads TGTGCCAGCAGCTTAGTACAGGTGGTCTACAATGAGCAGTTCTTC.

The CDR3, as DNA: TGCGCCAGCAGCCAAGTTCAGGGTGCTCACTATGGCTACACCTTC. Encoded protein: CASSQVQGAHYGYTF. The J gene is TRBJ1-2, the V gene TRBV4-1; possibly TRBD1 for D (5 bases). Germline-derived CDR1 and CDR2 are MGHRA and YSYEKL. The CDR3 sequence is 15 residues long. V was clipped by 1 base and J by 3 bases, with 12 bases between them.

The CDR3 loop is CASSPRDLEVTEQFF. The DNA for the CDR3 is TGTGCCAGCTCACCCCGGGACTTAGAGGTGACTGAGCAGTTCTTC. The genes are TRBV18 and TRBJ2-1, with D possibly matching TRBD2 (6 bases). CDR1 is KGHSH and CDR2 is LQKENI in the germline V gene. CDR3 size: 15 residues. The V end lost 3 bases, the J end lost 9 bases, and 18 bases lay between the germline ends.

The chain carries TRBV27 and TRBJ2-3; D ambiguous. In germline, CDR1 is MNHEY, CDR2 SMNVEV (reference sequence). The length of the CDR3 is 15 residues. V was cut by 5 bases and J by 1 base, with 13 bases left in between. The CDR3 is CASSPQVRGTDTQYF. CDR3 bases: TGTGCCAGCAGTCCCCAGGTCCGGGGCACAGATACGCAGTATTTT.

This clone was seen a single time. The genes are TRBV19 and TRBJ1-5; D ambiguous. This CDR3 spans 15 amino acids. Trimming took 3 bases from V and 2 from J, leaving 11 bases between them. Germline loops: CDR1 LNHDA, CDR2 SQIVND (reference sequence). The CDR3: CASSMAANGNQPQHF. Written as DNA, the CDR3 is TGTGCCAGTAGTATGGCAGCCAACGGCAATCAGCCCCAGCATTTT.

The V call is TRBV9, the J call TRBJ2-3; 7 bases fit TRBD2. Germline CDR1 reads SGDLS; CDR2 reads YYNGEE. V gave up 4 bases and J gave up 6 bases; unmatched junction bases: 14. This CDR3 is 16 amino acids long. CDR3 amino acids: CASSSRTGGSADTQYF. The CDR3 DNA is TGTGCCAGCAGCTCCCGGACGGGAGGAAGCGCGGATACGCAGTATTTT.

The chain couples TRBV7-9 to TRBJ2-5, with a possible D match to TRBD2 (6 bases). The CDR3 is 16 amino acids. CDR1 SEHNR and CDR2 FQNEAQ come from the germline V gene (reference sequence). Trimming removed 5 bases from V and 2 bases from J, with 18 bases in between. CDR3 sequence: CASSHWDVAEQETQYF. Written as DNA, the CDR3 is TGTGCCAGCAGCCACTGGGACGTAGCGGAACAAGAGACCCAGTACTTC.

The chain links TRBV5-1 to TRBJ1-2; 11 nucleotides line up with TRBD1. Per germline, CDR1 SGHRS and CDR2 YFSETQ. V dropped 1 base and J dropped 3; count of bases not matched to a gene: 8. The CDR3 spans 17 residues. The CDR3 sequence is CASSLWRLDRGHYGYTF. As DNA, the CDR3 is TGCGCCAGCAGCTTGTGGAGATTGGACAGGGGGCACTATGGCTACACCTTC. The full variable domain, completed using reference TRBV5-1 and TRBJ1-2, is KAGVTQTPRYLIKTRGQQVTLSCSPISGHRSVSWYQQTPGQGLQFLFEYFSETQRNKGNFPGRFSGRQFSNSRSEMNVSTLELGDSALYLCASSLWRLDRGHYGYTFGSGTRLTVV.

The V gene is TRBV9, the J gene TRBJ2-2; 8 bases match TRBD2. There are 15 residues in the CDR3. Germline trimming cut 4 bases from V and 8 bases from J; bases unmatched to any gene: 10. Germline CDR1 is SGDLS and CDR2 is YYNGEE. The CDR3 loop is CASSYGTRGSGELFF. The CDR3, as DNA: TGTGCCAGCAGCTACGGGACTAGGGGCTCGGGGGAGCTGTTTTTT.

This chain connects TRBV19 to TRBJ2-7; the match to TRBD2 covers 9 bases. Germline assignment: CDR1 LNHDA and CDR2 SQIVND (reference sequence). The CDR3 runs 16 residues. V was pared by 2 bases and J by 3 bases, with 8 bases of the junction left unmatched. Written as DNA, the CDR3 is TGTGCCAGTAGTATAAGCGGTTTTAGCGGGGGCTACGAGCAGTACTTC. Translation: CASSISGFSGGYEQYF.

The V call is TRBV7-6, the J call TRBJ2-2; 7 bases match TRBD1. This CDR3 region has 17 residues. V shed 5 bases and J 6 bases; nucleotides not matched to a gene: 15. Germline-derived CDR1 and CDR2 are SGHVS and FNYEAQ. CDR3 sequence (DNA): TGTGCCAGCAGCCCAAGGGATACAGGGGTATTGGCCGGGGAGCTGTTTTTT. This translates into CASSPRDTGVLAGELFF.

This clone was picked up one time. This chain connects TRBV7-9 to TRBJ2-3; D is perhaps TRBD1 or TRBD2 (5 bases each). CDR1 and CDR2 (germline): SEHNR, FQNEAQ (reference sequence). V was pared by 11 bases and J by 2 bases, with 20 bases between. The CDR3 is 15 amino acids. The CDR3, as DNA: TGTGCCTTGGGGCCCAGGGAGACCGACACAGATACGCAGTATTTT. Translating gives CALGPRETDTDTQYF.

Worth noting for this clone: Other DNA variants within this sample encode the same CDR3. The rearrangement links TRBV19 to TRBJ2-7; D is tentatively TRBD1 or TRBD2 (5 bases each). Per the germline V gene, CDR1 is LNHDA and CDR2 is SQIVND (reference sequence). V was pared by 6 bases and J by 0 bases, with 12 bases between. This CDR3 region has 14 residues. The CDR3 bases are TGTGCCAGTAGAAGGGACCGTGACTCCTACGAGCAGTACTTC. This translates into CASRRDRDSYEQYF.

The chain uses TRBV28 and TRBJ1-5; D not certain. With 2 bases removed from V and 0 bases from J, the gap between germline ends came to 8 bases. Germline-derived CDR1 and CDR2 are MDHEN and SYDVKM. This CDR3 has 15 residues. This CDR3 is CASSLRRVSNQPQHF. The DNA of the CDR3 is TGTGCCAGCAGTTTACGGAGGGTTAGCAATCAGCCCCAGCATTTT.

This chain links TRBV2 with TRBJ2-7; possible D gene TRBD2, 5 bases. V was shortened by 2 bases and J by 6 bases, with 17 bases between the two germline ends. This CDR3 has 15 amino acids. CDR1 SNHLY and CDR2 FYNNEI come from the germline V gene. The CDR3 loop is CASSEPGSEVCEQYF. For the CDR3, the DNA is TGTGCCAGCAGTGAACCTGGTTCGGAGGTGTGCGAGCAGTACTTC.

V usage is TRBV13 and J usage is TRBJ1-1; D is uncertain. V lost 0 bases, J lost 7 bases, and 12 bases lay in between. The CDR3 is 14 amino acids. Per germline, CDR1 PRHDT and CDR2 FYEKMQ (reference sequence). CDR3 sequence reads: CASSLGRKSGEAFF. CDR3 DNA sequence: TGTGCCAGCAGCTTAGGACGGAAAAGCGGTGAAGCTTTCTTT.

This sequence joins TRBV5-1 and TRBJ2-5; D may be TRBD2 (5 bases). Trimming pared 4 bases from V and 4 bases from J, leaving 14 bases between. Germline V CDR1 and CDR2: SGHRS, YFSETQ. CDR3 size: 14 residues. CDR3 protein: CASSLGGPGETQYF. CDR3 nucleotide sequence: TGCGCCAGCAGCCTCGGAGGACCTGGAGAGACCCAGTACTTC.

J is TRBJ1-2 and V is TRBV27; D is unresolved. CDR1 is MNHEY and CDR2 is SMNVEV in the germline V gene (reference sequence). CDR3 length: 14 residues. With 2 bases removed from V and 6 bases from J, the gap between germline ends came to 13 bases. The CDR3 loop reads CASSLSRLHDGYTF. The CDR3 region has the DNA TGTGCCAGCAGTTTAAGTCGGCTACACGATGGCTACACCTTC.

The V call is TRBV7-9, the J call TRBJ1-1; D gene uncertain. V was trimmed by 3 bases and J by 1 base, leaving 6 bases between them. Germline V gene data show CDR1 as SEHNR and CDR2 as FQNEAQ (reference sequence). This CDR3 has 13 residues. CDR3 sequence reads: CASSFAQNTEAFF. CDR3 nucleotide sequence: TGTGCCAGCAGCTTCGCACAGAACACTGAAGCTTTCTTT.

The gene calls are TRBV4-3 and TRBJ2-7; 8 bases map to TRBD1. The CDR3 is 14 residues long. Germline V gives CDR1 LGHNA, CDR2 YSLEER. V was clipped by 6 bases and J by 6 bases; unmatched bases: 10. CDR3 in amino acids: CASSRGQGIREQYF. The CDR3 region has the DNA TGCGCCAGCAGTCGCGGACAGGGAATCCGCGAGCAGTACTTC.

V gene TRBV6-5 combines with J gene TRBJ1-1; D unresolved. Trimming took off 0 bases at V and 3 bases at J, with 14 bases between the two ends. This CDR3 comprises 16 residues. The germline V gene encodes CDR1 MNHEY and CDR2 SVGAGI. In nucleotides, the CDR3 is TGTGCCAGCAGTTACTCGAAAGGGAGTGGGGACACTGAAGCTTTCTTT. It yields the protein CASSYSKGSGDTEAFF.

Only one count was recorded for this clone. V gene TRBV5-1 combines with J gene TRBJ2-1; 8 nucleotides agree with TRBD2. The V and J ends lost 6 bases and 4 bases, in that order; junction bases with no gene match: 12. The V gene's germline CDR1 is SGHRS and CDR2 YFSETQ. CDR3 length equals 16 residues. The CDR3 DNA is TGCGCCAGCACCAAAGAGGGACTAGGGTATTACAATGAGCAGTTCTTC. This translates into CASTKEGLGYYNEQFF.

The V gene is TRBV18, the J gene TRBJ2-7, with 7 bases identical to TRBD1. The length of the CDR3 is 16 residues. Germline V gene data show CDR1 as KGHSH and CDR2 as LQKENI. The V and J ends lost 0 bases and 0 bases, in that order; junction bases with no gene match: 5. CDR3 DNA: TGTGCCAGCTCACCACCGGGACAGACTTCCTCCTACGAGCAGTACTTC. This sequence encodes CASSPPGQTSSYEQYF.